The clone carrying this T cell receptor beta chain appeared a few times. Only in-frame clones appear in the TCRdb table, and some are missing; sequencing was by immunoSEQ multiplex PCR. The sample lists roughly 95,000 clones, approximately 79% occurring once. The data were taken from a study of fetal regulatory T cell absence and autoimmunity. The CDR3 is made up of 11 amino acids. Germline loops: CDR1 MNHEY, CDR2 SVGAGI. The V gene lost 8 bases and the J gene lost 7 bases, with 11 bases spanning the gap. The sample consisted of pancreas tissue. The chain employs TRBV6-5 and TRBJ1-2, with D perhaps matching TRBD1 (6 bases). The clonotype was recovered from a male donor with IPEX syndrome. The CDR3 loop is CASGGGLGYTF. CDR3 sequence (DNA): TGTGCCAGCGGGGGCGGGCTTGGCTACACCTTC.